A selection of T cell receptor beta chains follows, all from one sample in a study of blood T cells in healthy people across ages. MiXCR, applied by TCRdb to the 5' RACE reads, yields one record per CDR3 protein. In the table there are approximately 1,000,000 distinct CDR3 sequences, 45% of which are singletons. Sequenced input: blood. The receptors derive from a woman in her fifties or sixties in good health. CDR3s include the opening cysteine and the closing phenylalanine or tryptophan. A D gene is named only where the DNA matches it firmly. Size is stated for part of the rows, as once, few or many counts, or as a class when the clone is expanded.

>TRBV7-3|TRBJ1-1|.|16|.
CSSSLTGAPADTEAFF
TGTAGCAGCAGCTTAACGGGGGCCCCGGCGGACACTGAAGCTTTCTTT
>TRBV7-9|TRBJ1-2|.|13|TRBD1
CAGRQGGNYGYTF
TGTGCCGGCAGACAGGGTGGGAACTATGGCTACACCTTC
>TRBV18|TRBJ2-3|.|15|TRBD1
CASSPGTGISDTQYF
TGTGCCAGCTCACCCGGGACAGGGATTTCAGATACGCAGTATTTT
>TRBV18|TRBJ2-3|.|15|.
CASSPEGGRTDTQYF
TGTGCCAGCTCACCCGAAGGAGGCCGCACAGATACGCAGTATTTT
>TRBV7-3|TRBJ2-6|.|13|.
CASSSRGANVLTF
TGTGCCAGCAGCTCCCGCGGGGCCAACGTCCTGACTTTC
>TRBV3-1|TRBJ2-2|.|14|.
CASSQGHRSGELFF
TGTGCCAGCAGCCAGGGGCATAGGTCCGGGGAGCTGTTTTTT
>TRBV12-3/TRBV12-4|TRBJ1-2|.|12|.
CANFIWEYGYTF
TGTGCCAACTTCATCTGGGAGTATGGCTACACCTTC
>TRBV9|TRBJ2-5|once|17|.
CASSVAAGAQHGETQYF
TGTGCCAGCAGCGTAGCCGCCGGGGCCCAGCACGGGGAGACCCAGTACTTC
>TRBV10-3|TRBJ2-6|many|18|.
CAISSVGVGSSGANVLTF
TGTGCCATCAGCTCTGTGGGGGTAGGGAGCTCTGGGGCCAACGTCCTGACTTTC
>TRBV3-1|TRBJ2-7|few|16|.
CASSQDGWGAGYEQYF
TGTGCCAGCAGCCAAGATGGGTGGGGAGCTGGGTACGAGCAGTACTTC
>TRBV4-1|TRBJ2-1|.|15|.
CASSQDRTFNFEQFF
TGCGCCAGCAGCCAAGATAGGACTTTCAACTTTGAGCAGTTCTTC
>TRBV30|TRBJ1-1|.|12|.
CAWSVLNTEAFF
TGTGCCTGGAGTGTCTTGAACACTGAAGCTTTCTTT
>TRBV2|TRBJ2-7|.|13|.
CASRRGCSYEQYF
TGTGCCAGTCGAAGGGGATGCTCCTACGAGCAGTACTTC
>TRBV20-1|TRBJ2-7|.|15|TRBD2
CSARGPFSGMGEQYF
TGCAGTGCTAGGGGGCCCTTTAGCGGGATGGGCGAGCAGTACTTC
>TRBV10-2|TRBJ2-1|.|15|TRBD2
CASSNTAGAHNEQFF
TGCGCCAGCAGCAATACAGCGGGAGCCCACAATGAGCAGTTCTTC
>TRBV4-1|TRBJ2-1|.|16|.
CASSQDMGSSYNEQFF
TGCGCCAGCAGCCAAGACATGGGGAGCTCCTACAATGAGCAGTTCTTC
>TRBV27|TRBJ2-1|.|15|TRBD1
CASSLNRGFYNEQFF
TGTGCCAGCAGTTTAAACAGGGGGTTCTACAATGAGCAGTTCTTC
>TRBV29-1|TRBJ2-4|few|14|.
CSVGLAAAKNIQYF
TGCAGCGTTGGGCTAGCAGCTGCCAAAAACATTCAGTACTTC
>TRBV5-1|TRBJ2-7|few|15|.
CASSLGAGDRYEQYF
TGCGCCAGCAGCTTGGGTGCAGGGGATCGTTACGAGCAGTACTTC
>TRBV12-3/TRBV12-4|TRBJ2-3|few|15|TRBD2
CASRLGRAGVDTQYF
TGTGCCAGCAGATTAGGAAGAGCGGGAGTTGATACGCAGTATTTT
>TRBV4-2|TRBJ1-5|few|15|.
CASSQEEGRGQPQHF
TGTGCCAGCAGCCAAGAAGAGGGGCGCGGGCAGCCCCAGCATTTT
>TRBV28|TRBJ2-3|few|15|.
CASSFFERSTDTQYF
TGTGCCAGCAGTTTTTTCGAGAGGAGCACAGATACGCAGTATTTT
>TRBV7-9|TRBJ2-5|.|17|TRBD1
CASSQSTGGAWVETQYF
TGTGCCAGCAGCCAATCCACAGGGGGCGCTTGGGTCGAGACCCAGTACTTC
>TRBV14|TRBJ1-2|.|17|TRBD1
CASSQDHRGQGNYGYTF
TGTGCCAGCAGCCAAGACCACAGGGGACAGGGAAACTATGGCTACACCTTC
>TRBV7-3|TRBJ2-4|few|14|.
CASSLAGGSNIQYF
TGTGCCAGCAGCTTAGCTGGTGGTTCCAACATTCAGTACTTC
>TRBV5-1|TRBJ2-4|few|17|.
CASSLDRQVEAKNIQYF
TGCGCCAGCAGCTTGGATCGACAGGTCGAGGCCAAAAACATTCAGTACTTC
>TRBV28|TRBJ2-1|.|13|.
CASSLTRGSEQFF
TGTGCCAGCAGTCTCACTCGGGGGAGCGAGCAGTTCTTC
>TRBV5-1|TRBJ2-2|few|15|.
CASSQMTGLTGELFF
TGCGCCAGCAGCCAAATGACAGGTCTCACCGGGGAGCTGTTTTTT
>TRBV6-2/TRBV6-3|TRBJ2-5|many|13|.
CASSYGFQETQYF
TGTGCCAGCAGTTACGGTTTCCAAGAGACCCAGTACTTC
>TRBV7-3|TRBJ2-5|.|15|TRBD1
CASSLYPGQYNEQYF
TGTGCCAGCAGCCTATACCCGGGACAGTACAATGAGCAGTACTTC
>TRBV20-1|TRBJ2-1|.|15|.
CSGVGVGEFYNEQFF
TGCAGTGGTGTAGGGGTGGGGGAGTTCTACAATGAGCAGTTCTTC
>TRBV20-1|TRBJ2-7|.|11|.
CSASRNYEQYF
TGCAGTGCTTCCCGCAACTACGAGCAGTACTTC
>TRBV10-1|TRBJ2-1|.|11|.
CASSDYSEQFF
TGCGCCAGCAGTGATTACAGTGAGCAGTTCTTC
>TRBV7-3|TRBJ2-3|few|14|TRBD1
CASSKDRVSDTQYF
TGTGCCAGCAGCAAGGACAGGGTCTCAGATACGCAGTATTTT
>TRBV2|TRBJ2-7|.|16|.
CASSEAWTGDPYEQYF
TGTGCCAGCAGTGAAGCCTGGACGGGGGATCCCTACGAGCAGTACTTC
>TRBV28|TRBJ1-2|.|15|TRBD1
CASSLEGTGHYGYTF
TGTGCCAGCAGTTTAGAGGGGACAGGACACTATGGCTACACCTTC
>TRBV6-1|TRBJ1-2|.|14|.
CASSEAIEWSGYTF
TGTGCCAGCAGTGAAGCGATTGAATGGAGTGGCTACACCTTC
>TRBV4-1|TRBJ2-7|few|15|.
CASSQPQTGTYEQYF
TGCGCCAGCAGCCAACCCCAGACAGGAACCTACGAGCAGTACTTC
>TRBV5-1|TRBJ2-1|many|14|TRBD1
CASRVDRSYNEQFF
TGCGCCAGCAGGGTGGACAGGTCATACAATGAGCAGTTCTTC
>TRBV5-1|TRBJ2-7|.|13|.
CASSLGPPDEQYF
TGCGCCAGCAGCTTGGGTCCGCCTGACGAGCAGTACTTC
>TRBV12-3/TRBV12-4|TRBJ1-1|few|14|.
CASTTGRLNTEAFF
TGTGCCAGTACCACCGGACGGCTGAACACTGAAGCTTTCTTT
>TRBV29-1|TRBJ2-7|.|13|TRBD2
CSVVAGFNNEQYF
TGCAGCGTTGTAGCGGGATTTAACAATGAGCAGTACTTC
>TRBV27|TRBJ2-5|.|15|.
CASSPLTLSPATQYF
TGTGCCAGCAGTCCCCTGACTTTGTCTCCCGCCACGCAGTACTTC
>TRBV3-1|TRBJ2-2|.|17|TRBD1
CASSPPRTGGNTGELFF
TGTGCCAGCAGCCCCCCCCGGACAGGGGGAAACACCGGGGAGCTGTTTTTT
>TRBV11-2|TRBJ2-7|.|18|TRBD1
CASSLNHGRQGASYEQYF
TGTGCCAGCAGCTTAAACCACGGTAGACAGGGGGCTTCCTACGAGCAGTACTTC
>TRBV9|TRBJ2-7|.|16|TRBD2
CASSVGGSGRAYEQYF
TGTGCCAGCAGCGTAGGAGGTAGCGGGAGAGCCTACGAGCAGTACTTC
>TRBV28|TRBJ2-5|.|13|.
CASSFGGGEEQYF
TGTGCCAGCAGTTTTGGTGGAGGGGAGGAGCAGTACTTC
>TRBV27|TRBJ1-6|.|13|.
CASSLSGNSPLHF
TGTGCCAGCAGTTTATCTGGCAATTCACCCCTCCACTTT
>TRBV5-1|TRBJ2-7|once|16|TRBD1
CASSLAMDRGGYEQYF
TGCGCCAGCAGCTTGGCCATGGACAGGGGAGGCTACGAGCAGTACTTC
>TRBV14|TRBJ2-4|few|20|TRBD2
CASRPTGTSGNALTKNIQYF
TGTGCCAGCAGGCCAACCGGGACTAGCGGGAATGCTCTGACCAAAAACATTCAGTACTTC
>TRBV20-1|TRBJ2-5|few|15|TRBD1
CSAQDRVSSQETQYF
TGCAGTGCCCAAGACAGGGTTTCATCTCAAGAGACCCAGTACTTC
>TRBV2|TRBJ2-4|.|13|TRBD2
CASRRDYQGIQYF
TGTGCCAGCAGAAGGGACTACCAGGGCATTCAGTACTTC
>TRBV5-1|TRBJ2-1|.|15|TRBD2
CASSSTGTSGHEQFF
TGCGCCAGCAGCTCTACCGGGACTAGCGGCCATGAGCAGTTCTTC
>TRBV19|TRBJ1-5|once|15|.
CASRTKDREYQPQHF
TGTGCCAGTAGAACAAAAGACAGAGAATATCAGCCCCAGCATTTT
>TRBV7-8|TRBJ2-3|.|16|TRBD2
CASSAALTSATDTQYF
TGTGCCAGCAGCGCCGCCCTCACTAGCGCCACAGATACGCAGTATTTT
>TRBV28|TRBJ2-3|many|12|.
CASNTIGSTQYF
TGTGCCAGCAATACTATCGGCAGTACGCAGTATTTT
>TRBV7-9|TRBJ1-4|few|16|TRBD1
CASSYYRGLSNEKLFF
TGTGCCAGCAGCTATTACAGGGGGCTTTCCAATGAAAAACTGTTTTTT
>TRBV20-1|TRBJ2-1|.|15|TRBD2
CSARTSGRAGNEQFF
TGCAGTGCTAGGACTAGCGGGAGGGCAGGCAATGAGCAGTTCTTC
>TRBV2|TRBJ2-1|.|16|.
CASSEGLADSYNEQFF
TGTGCCAGCAGTGAAGGGTTAGCGGATTCCTACAATGAGCAGTTCTTC